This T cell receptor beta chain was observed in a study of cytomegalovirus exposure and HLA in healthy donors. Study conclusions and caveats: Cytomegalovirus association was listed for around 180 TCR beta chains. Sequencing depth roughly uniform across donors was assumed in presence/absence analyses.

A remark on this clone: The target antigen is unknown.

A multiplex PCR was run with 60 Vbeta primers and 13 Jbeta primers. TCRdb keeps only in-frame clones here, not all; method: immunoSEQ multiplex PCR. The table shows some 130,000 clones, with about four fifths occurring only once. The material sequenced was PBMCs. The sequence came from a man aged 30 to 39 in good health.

CDR3 in amino acids: CATSRGGLAETEQYF. The DNA of the CDR3 is TGTGCCACCAGCAGAGGGGGCTTAGCGGAAACCGAGCAGTACTTC. The chain joins TRBV15 to TRBJ2-7; TRBD2 is a possible D gene (6 bases). The CDR3 runs to 15 residues. V was pared by 1 base and J by 6 bases, with 16 bases between. Germline assignment: CDR1 LNHNV and CDR2 YYDKDF (reference sequence). Supplemented by reference TRBV15 and TRBJ2-7, the full variable domain reads DAMVIQNPRYQVTQFGKPVTLSCSQTLNHNVMYWYQQKSSQAPKLLFHYYDKDFNNEADTPDNFQSRRPNTSFCFLDIRSPGLGDTAMYLCATSRGGLAETEQYFGPGTRLTVT.